Listed below are T cell receptor beta chains from one sample, sequenced in a study of early T cells in non-severe SARS-CoV-2 infection. TCRdb passed the 5' RACE reads through MiXCR, listing each CDR3 protein once. Here the sample spans tens of thousands of distinct CDR3 sequences, 14% being singletons. The source material was whole blood. These receptor sequences come from an adult who was a healthcare worker with PCR-confirmed SARS-CoV-2 infection or an uninfected control (not recorded which). Each CDR3 is given with its conserved first and last residue. Fields, in order: D gene, J gene, clone size, V gene, CDR3 DNA, CDR3 protein. A D gene is named only where the DNA matches it firmly. Where a row states a size, it is once, few, many or the class of an expanded clone; other rows omit it.

d_call: .; j_call: TRBJ2-3; clone_size: few; v_call: TRBV7-2; cdr3_nt: TGTGCCAGCACCTCAACCCTAACTGGCACAGATACGCAGTATTTT; cdr3_aa: CASTSTLTGTDTQYF
d_call: .; j_call: TRBJ2-2; clone_size: few; v_call: TRBV29-1; cdr3_nt: TGCAGCGTTGAAGCGGGGGACGCGAACACCGGGGAGCTGTTTTTT; cdr3_aa: CSVEAGDANTGELFF
d_call: .; j_call: TRBJ1-5; clone_size: few; v_call: TRBV12-3/TRBV12-4; cdr3_nt: TGTGCCAGCAGTCGGACGGGCCCAAGGCAGCCCCAGCATTTT; cdr3_aa: CASSRTGPRQPQHF
d_call: TRBD1; j_call: TRBJ1-6; clone_size: .; v_call: TRBV12-3/TRBV12-4; cdr3_nt: TGTGCCAGCCTCAAGGGGACAGGGCGATATAATTCACCCCTCCACTTT; cdr3_aa: CASLKGTGRYNSPLHF
d_call: .; j_call: TRBJ1-1; clone_size: many; v_call: TRBV7-9; cdr3_nt: TGTGCCAGCACCCTCTACACTGAAGCTTTCTTT; cdr3_aa: CASTLYTEAFF
d_call: .; j_call: TRBJ2-2; clone_size: .; v_call: TRBV20-1; cdr3_nt: TGCAGTGCTACCCCGGGCCCCACCCTCACCGGGGAGCTGTTTTTT; cdr3_aa: CSATPGPTLTGELFF
d_call: .; j_call: TRBJ2-1; clone_size: .; v_call: TRBV5-6; cdr3_nt: TGTGCCAGCAGCCTCCCGAGGACAGTCAACAATGAGCAGTTCTTC; cdr3_aa: CASSLPRTVNNEQFF
d_call: .; j_call: TRBJ1-5; clone_size: few; v_call: TRBV19; cdr3_nt: TGTGCCAGTAGTCCCCAGGGACTGGAGAATCAGCCCCAGCATTTT; cdr3_aa: CASSPQGLENQPQHF
d_call: TRBD2; j_call: TRBJ2-1; clone_size: .; v_call: TRBV5-1; cdr3_nt: TGCGCCAGCAGCCTTTTAGCGGGGCCAGCCGAGGGCAATGAGCAGTTCTTC; cdr3_aa: CASSLLAGPAEGNEQFF
d_call: .; j_call: TRBJ2-4; clone_size: many; v_call: TRBV2; cdr3_nt: TGTGCCAGCAGCAGGGGCTCCAAAAACATTCAGTACTTC; cdr3_aa: CASSRGSKNIQYF
d_call: .; j_call: TRBJ1-1; clone_size: few; v_call: TRBV6-1; cdr3_nt: TGTGCCAGCAAGGAGGCAGGGGCGAACACTGAAGCTTTCTTT; cdr3_aa: CASKEAGANTEAFF
d_call: .; j_call: TRBJ1-2; clone_size: .; v_call: TRBV7-3; cdr3_nt: TGTGCCAGCAGCTTTGACGGATTATCCGGCTACACCTTC; cdr3_aa: CASSFDGLSGYTF
d_call: .; j_call: TRBJ1-6; clone_size: many; v_call: TRBV7-6; cdr3_nt: TGTGCCAGCAGCTTAGCCCCAGGCAGGGGATTTGGAGCACCCCTCCACTTT; cdr3_aa: CASSLAPGRGFGAPLHF
d_call: .; j_call: TRBJ1-1; clone_size: .; v_call: TRBV7-2; cdr3_nt: TGTGCCAGCAGCTGGATGGACAGTCTGAACACTGAAGCTTTCTTT; cdr3_aa: CASSWMDSLNTEAFF
d_call: TRBD2; j_call: TRBJ2-5; clone_size: once; v_call: TRBV18; cdr3_nt: TGTGCCAGCTCAAATTCCCAGCGGGGGCCACAAGAGACCCAGTACTTC; cdr3_aa: CASSNSQRGPQETQYF
d_call: TRBD1; j_call: TRBJ2-3; clone_size: many; v_call: TRBV7-9; cdr3_nt: TGTGCCAGCAGCCAGAGACAGGGTATCTTAACAGATACGCAGTATTTT; cdr3_aa: CASSQRQGILTDTQYF
d_call: .; j_call: TRBJ2-3; clone_size: few; v_call: TRBV7-3; cdr3_nt: TGTGCCAGCAGCTTCGAGATGTCAGATACGCAGTATTTT; cdr3_aa: CASSFEMSDTQYF
d_call: TRBD2; j_call: TRBJ2-3; clone_size: few; v_call: TRBV12-3/TRBV12-4; cdr3_nt: TGTGCCAGCAGTTGGACTAGCGGGGGGGCTCCGCAGTATTTT; cdr3_aa: CASSWTSGGAPQYF
d_call: .; j_call: TRBJ2-7; clone_size: many; v_call: TRBV20-1; cdr3_nt: TGCAGTGCTAGTGGGCAGAGGCCTTACGAGCAGTACTTC; cdr3_aa: CSASGQRPYEQYF
d_call: TRBD1; j_call: TRBJ1-1; clone_size: .; v_call: TRBV12-3/TRBV12-4; cdr3_nt: TGTGCCAGCAGCCCCGGACAGGGAGCAGGGGGCACTGAAGCTTTCTTT; cdr3_aa: CASSPGQGAGGTEAFF
d_call: .; j_call: TRBJ1-4; clone_size: .; v_call: TRBV5-8; cdr3_nt: TGTGCCAGCAGCTTGGGGGCAGCCTCTAATGAAAAACTGTTTTTT; cdr3_aa: CASSLGAASNEKLFF
d_call: .; j_call: TRBJ1-5; clone_size: many; v_call: TRBV5-6; cdr3_nt: TGTGCCAGCAGCCGCATCAATCAGCCCCAGCATTTT; cdr3_aa: CASSRINQPQHF